What follows are 26 T cell receptor beta chains derived from one specimen sequenced in a study of early T cells in non-severe SARS-CoV-2 infection. TCRdb used MiXCR to reprocess the 5' RACE reads, holding one entry per CDR3 protein. The data contain 55,000 or so distinct CDR3 sequences, under 15% of them singletons. Sequenced material: whole blood. The receptors stem from an adult who was a healthcare worker with PCR-confirmed SARS-CoV-2 infection or an uninfected control (not recorded which).

The chain joins TRBV28 to TRBJ2-7; D remains ambiguous. CDR3 size: 15 residues. V gave up 4 bases and J gave up 3 bases, with 16 bases separating them. The V gene's germline CDR1 is MDHEN and CDR2 SYDVKM. CDR3 sequence: CASSSSVGVSYEQYF. Written as DNA, the CDR3 is TGTGCCAGCAGTTCATCGGTGGGCGTTAGCTACGAGCAGTACTTC.

The sample holds many counts of this clonotype. This sequence joins TRBV11-2 and TRBJ2-3; TRBD2 matches at 8 bases. CDR1 is SGHAT and CDR2 is FQNNGV in the germline V gene. The CDR3 runs 15 residues. The V and J ends lost 0 bases and 7 bases, in that order; junction bases with no gene match: 6. CDR3 nucleotide sequence: TGTGCCAGCAGCTTAGAGGGCGGGGGGTCACATACGCAGTATTTT. Translating it yields CASSLEGGGSHTQYF.

This clonotype was seen only a few times. The J gene is TRBJ2-5, the V gene TRBV14; no clear D gene. Trimming stripped 1 base from V and 1 base from J, with 10 bases between. The CDR3 runs to 15 residues. Looked up from germline, CDR1 is SGHDN and CDR2 is FVKESK. The CDR3 reads CASSQGLLPQETQYF. DNA for the CDR3: TGTGCCAGCAGCCAAGGACTTTTACCCCAAGAGACCCAGTACTTC.

This clonotype showed up just a few times. The genes are TRBV6-6 and TRBJ2-7; weak D call: TRBD1 (5 bases). V was cut by 7 bases and J by 2 bases, with 24 bases left in between. The length of the CDR3 is 17 residues. In germline, CDR1 is MNHNY, CDR2 SVGAGI (reference sequence). CDR3: CASIFTGQGIQPYEQYF. The CDR3 bases are TGTGCCAGCATCTTTACTGGTCAGGGCATCCAGCCCTACGAGCAGTACTTC.

This clonotype was observed at least ten times. The chain carries TRBV11-2 and TRBJ2-7, with D uncertain. This CDR3 spans 12 amino acids. Germline V lookup: CDR1 SGHAT, CDR2 FQNNGV. V was cut by 4 bases and J by 3 bases, with 7 bases left in between. CDR3 region: CASSSGIYEQYF. The CDR3 region has the DNA TGTGCCAGCAGCTCCGGCATCTACGAGCAGTACTTC.

This clonotype was counted ten times or more. V usage is TRBV6-1 and J usage is TRBJ2-1; TRBD2 matches at 8 bases. The CDR3 length is 14 residues. The germline V gene encodes CDR1 MNHNS and CDR2 SASEGT. Trimming at V came to 7 bases and at J to 5 bases, leaving 7 bases not matched to a gene. CDR3 DNA sequence: TGTGCCAGCACGGAGCGGGGGTTCAACAATGAGCAGTTCTTC. Amino acids: CASTERGFNNEQFF.

V and J are TRBV7-2 and TRBJ1-2; the D gene is possibly TRBD1 (6 bases). V gave up 2 bases and J gave up 8 bases, with 12 bases separating them. Per germline, CDR1 SGHTA and CDR2 FQGNSA. The CDR3 consists of 13 residues. CDR3 sequence (DNA): TGTGCCAGCAGCTTAAGAGGGGGGCAGGGCTACACCTTC. Its translation is CASSLRGGQGYTF. Using reference TRBV7-2 and TRBJ1-2 for the parts outside the CDR3, the full variable domain is GAGVSQSPSNKVTEKGKDVELRCDPISGHTALYWYRQSLGQGLEFLIYFQGNSAPDKSGLPSDRFSAERTGGSVSTLTIQRTQQEDSAVYLCASSLRGGQGYTFGSGTRLTVV.

This clonotype was detected a few times. CDR3 sequence (DNA): TGTGCCAGCAGCCATAAAGGTGGACGCGAGCAGTACTTC. It translates to CASSHKGGREQYF. V usage is TRBV5-4 and J usage is TRBJ2-7, with D unresolved. V shed 4 bases and J shed 6 bases, with 14 bases lying between them. CDR1 SGHNT and CDR2 YYREEE come from the germline V gene (reference sequence). This CDR3 contains 13 residues.

The CDR3 bases are TGTGCCAGCAGCTTGGACCAACCATATGTACAAGAGACCCAGTACTTC. Translated, it gives CASSLDQPYVQETQYF. This rearrangement joins TRBV5-4 to TRBJ2-5; D is undetermined. CDR1 and CDR2 (germline): SGHNT, YYREEE (reference sequence). This CDR3 contains 16 residues. Trimming shortened V by 0 bases and J by 2 bases, and 14 bases separated the two germline ends.

This clonotype was seen only a few times. The genes are TRBV11-2 and TRBJ2-7; D is possibly TRBD1 (6 bases). The V gene's germline CDR1 is SGHAT and CDR2 FQNNGV. This CDR3 has 12 residues. V gave up 7 bases and J gave up 3 bases, with 10 bases separating them. CDR3 in DNA: TGTGCCAGCACGAGGGGGAGCTACGAGCAGTACTTC. Translated, it gives CASTRGSYEQYF.

The gene calls are TRBV29-1 and TRBJ2-1, with D possibly TRBD2 on 6 matching bases. Trimming removed 4 bases at V and 0 bases at J, with 16 bases between. The CDR3 covers 16 residues. Germline CDR1 SQVTM, CDR2 ANQGSEA. Here the CDR3 reads CSVVGRVASSYNEQFF. In nucleotides, the CDR3 is TGCAGCGTTGTCGGGAGAGTGGCGAGCTCCTACAATGAGCAGTTCTTC.

Only a few counts were recorded for this clonotype. The chain is built from TRBV7-8 and TRBJ2-1; 10 bases fit TRBD2. Germline V gives CDR1 SGHVS, CDR2 FQNEAQ. J lost 2 bases, V lost 5 bases, and 9 bases had no gene match. The CDR3 sequence is 17 residues long. CDR3 nucleotide sequence: TGTGCCAGCAGCGTAACCATAGCGGGGGGAGCCTACAATGAGCAGTTCTTC. Protein product: CASSVTIAGGAYNEQFF.

This clonotype was picked up many times. As DNA, the CDR3 is TGTGCCAGCAGCTTAGTGGGACAGGTCGGCCAAGAGACCCAGTACTTC. It yields the protein CASSLVGQVGQETQYF. The chain employs TRBV11-2 and TRBJ2-5; 8 bases map to TRBD1. The CDR3 is made up of 16 amino acids. The V and J ends lost 1 base and 1 base, in that order; junction bases with no gene match: 5. The germline V gene has CDR1 SGHAT and CDR2 FQNNGV. The full variable domain, in which reference TRBV11-2 and TRBJ2-5 provide the parts outside the CDR3, is EAGVAQSPRYKIIEKRQSVAFWCNPISGHATLYWYQQILGQGPKLLIQFQNNGVVDDSQLPKDRFSAERLKGVDSTLKIQPAKLEDSAVYLCASSLVGQVGQETQYFGPGTRLLVL.

At least ten counts were recorded for this clonotype. V usage is TRBV28 and J usage is TRBJ2-7, with a tentative D call TRBD1 (6 bases). The CDR3 length is 12 residues. The germline V and J ends were trimmed by 8 bases and 7 bases, with 15 bases remaining between them. Germline V lookup: CDR1 MDHEN, CDR2 SYDVKM. The CDR3 reads CASGQGFWEQYF. CDR3 DNA: TGTGCCAGCGGTCAGGGGTTTTGGGAGCAGTACTTC.

This clonotype has at least ten counts. The chain uses TRBV7-2 and TRBJ2-7, with 7 bases identical to TRBD2. This CDR3 comprises 15 residues. Germline V lookup: CDR1 SGHTA, CDR2 FQGNSA. V shed 4 bases, J shed 7 bases, and the junction held 13 bases outside the gene matches. This CDR3 is CASSSPLAGELEQYF. CDR3 DNA sequence: TGTGCCAGCAGCTCACCTCTGGCGGGGGAGCTGGAGCAGTACTTC.

About this clonotype: A much larger clone sits a single nucleotide away, making a read error possible. The V and J genes are TRBV10-3 and TRBJ2-3; D remains ambiguous. Looked up from germline, CDR1 is ENHRY and CDR2 is SYGVKD. Trimming removed 6 bases from V and 4 bases from J, with 5 bases in between. The CDR3 is made up of 11 amino acids. The DNA of the CDR3 is TGTGCCATCAGGATCGCAGATACGCAGTATTTT. The encoded protein is CAIRIADTQYF.

This clonotype was seen at least ten times. J is TRBJ1-2 and V is TRBV7-6; D gene ambiguous. In germline, CDR1 is SGHVS, CDR2 FNYEAQ. V lost 1 base and J 8 bases, leaving 8 bases between the germline ends. This CDR3 contains 12 residues. CDR3 bases: TGTGCCAGCAGCTTAGGGAGCGGCGGCTACACCTTC. Protein product: CASSLGSGGYTF.

This clonotype was recorded at least ten times. The gene calls are TRBV19 and TRBJ2-1; 7 nucleotides match TRBD2. The CDR3 spans 19 residues. The V segment lost 5 bases and the J segment 4 bases; nucleotides outside the gene matches: 20. Germline V gives CDR1 LNHDA, CDR2 SQIVND (reference sequence). The CDR3 reads CASSPEGGAYTTLYNEQFF. CDR3 bases: TGTGCCAGTAGTCCCGAGGGAGGGGCCTACACTACCCTTTACAATGAGCAGTTCTTC.

At least ten counts were recorded for this clonotype. The chain recombines TRBV10-3 with TRBJ2-2; no firm D call. From germline, CDR1 is ENHRY and CDR2 SYGVKD. Trimming removed 3 bases at V and 7 bases at J, with 3 bases between. CDR3 length: 11 residues. DNA for the CDR3: TGTGCCATCAGTGAACTCGGGGAGCTGTTTTTT. It specifies CAISELGELFF.

This clonotype was detected many times. The gene calls are TRBV12-3 or TRBV12-4 and TRBJ1-1, with D possibly TRBD1 on 6 matching bases. The germline V and J ends were trimmed by 1 base and 3 bases, with 15 bases remaining between them. The CDR3 is 16 residues long. The CDR3 DNA reads as TGTGCCAGCAGTTTAGACAGGGTTGGGGACCACACTGAAGCTTTCTTT. It specifies CASSLDRVGDHTEAFF.

Only a few counts were recorded for this clonotype. The chain links TRBV7-8 to TRBJ1-1; tentatively, D is TRBD1 (5 bases). The germline V gene encodes CDR1 SGHVS and CDR2 FQNEAQ. CDR3 size: 14 residues. V was trimmed by 7 bases and J by 7 bases, leaving 19 bases between them. This chain's CDR3 is CASIRYSRGNEAFF. CDR3 sequence (DNA): TGTGCCAGCATCCGCTACTCGCGGGGGAATGAAGCTTTCTTT.

The table lists this clonotype with many counts. The chain links TRBV6-5 to TRBJ1-6; D is ambiguous. The CDR3 has 14 amino acids. Trimming pared 6 bases from V and 0 bases from J, leaving 6 bases between. CDR1 is MNHEY, CDR2 SVGAGI, per germline. CDR3 in amino acids: CASRMGSYNSPLHF. In DNA, the CDR3 is TGTGCCAGCAGGATGGGCTCCTATAATTCACCCCTCCACTTT.

This clonotype was recorded once. The chain carries TRBV12-5 and TRBJ1-5; D is undetermined. This CDR3 contains 14 residues. In germline, CDR1 is LGHNT, CDR2 FRNRAP. V dropped 7 bases and J dropped 6 bases, with 16 bases sitting between them. This CDR3 is CASASSSGLQPQHF. The CDR3 nucleotides are TGTGCTAGTGCCTCCTCGTCGGGTCTTCAGCCCCAGCATTTT.

The table lists this clonotype with a few counts. The gene calls are TRBV6-2 or TRBV6-3 and TRBJ2-6; the match to TRBD1 covers 7 bases. This CDR3 spans 18 amino acids. The J segment lost 2 bases and the V segment lost 5 bases, leaving 12 bases of the junction unmatched. Germline values: CDR1 MNHEY, CDR2 SVGEGT. The CDR3, as DNA: TGTGCCAGCAGTCCTAGACAGGGTTGGACCCCTGGGGCCAACGTCCTGACTTTC. The encoded protein is CASSPRQGWTPGANVLTF.

The chain joins TRBV7-6 to TRBJ1-4; no clear D. CDR3 length equals 15 residues. CDR1 and CDR2 (germline): SGHVS, FNYEAQ. V lost 5 bases and J 8 bases, leaving 18 bases between the germline ends. CDR3 in DNA: TGTGCCAGCAGCCCCCGCGGAAGCCTACTAGAAAAACTGTTTTTT. This gives the protein CASSPRGSLLEKLFF.

The chain joins TRBV19 to TRBJ1-5, with 8 bases aligning to TRBD1. There are 16 residues in the CDR3. V trimming: 3 bases; J trimming: 6 bases; junction bases outside the gene matches: 10. Germline V gene sequence: CDR1 LNHDA, CDR2 SQIVND (reference sequence). The CDR3 loop is CASSIGQGALGQPQHF. DNA of the CDR3: TGTGCCAGTAGTATTGGGCAGGGGGCGCTGGGTCAGCCCCAGCATTTT.